The entry below describes one T cell receptor beta chain. Its antigen is unknown. The data belong to a study of T cell repertoires in cytomegalovirus infection. About the research overall: Both a matching HLA type and CMV infection were indicated by public TCR beta signatures.

Overall study findings and caveats: People with CMV and the relevant HLA were identified by cumulative public TCR beta family frequency. HLA-C-restricted TCR beta clonotypes specific for CMV led the ex vivo response.

The ends were cut back, 2 bases at V and 6 bases at J, with 5 bases in the middle. The CDR3 loop spans 12 amino acids. Germline CDR1 MNHEY, CDR2 SVGEGT. TCRdb redid the calling of the reads with MiXCR, one entry per CDR3 protein. The sample includes about 150,000 distinct CDR3 sequences, 17% of them seen just once. This chain links TRBV6-2 or TRBV6-3 with TRBJ2-1; D is undetermined. Sequencing used CD8+ T cells from PBMCs. This receptor was obtained from a human donor in good health (CMV status not recorded). Some clones in this sample may be carry-over from other donors' samples. The DNA of the CDR3 is TGTGCCAGCAGTTACCGGACCAATGAGCAGTTCTTC. As protein: CASSYRTNEQFF.